The 18 T cell receptor beta chains below come from one sample, sequenced in a study of T cells in narcolepsy. Repertoires were generated with immunoSEQ multiplex PCR, while TCRdb's copy carries only in-frame clones and drops some. In the table there are 30,000 or so clones, about four fifths of which are singletons. Sequencing was performed on CD45RA- memory CD4+ T cells from PBMCs. The receptors derive from a human donor with narcolepsy.

The chain recombines TRBV11-2 with TRBJ2-5; D uncertain. The CDR3 totals 13 residues. Trimming took off 1 base at V and 4 bases at J, with 7 bases between the two ends. From germline, CDR1 is SGHAT and CDR2 FQNNGV. DNA of the CDR3: TGTGCCAGCAGCTTAGGATCCGGAGAGACCCAGTACTTC. Translation: CASSLGSGETQYF. Full variable domain (remainder filled in from reference TRBV11-2 and TRBJ2-5): EAGVAQSPRYKIIEKRQSVAFWCNPISGHATLYWYQQILGQGPKLLIQFQNNGVVDDSQLPKDRFSAERLKGVDSTLKIQPAKLEDSAVYLCASSLGSGETQYFGPGTRLLVL.

The rearrangement uses TRBV6-6 and TRBJ1-1; 7 bases line up with TRBD1. The CDR3 has 15 residues. Germline-derived CDR1 and CDR2 are MNHNY and SVGAGI (reference sequence). V was pared by 4 bases and J by 1 base, with 6 bases of the junction left unmatched. The CDR3 region has the DNA TGTGCCAGCAGTTTTCGGCAGGGGGGGAACACTGAAGCTTTCTTT. It is translated as CASSFRQGGNTEAFF.

This clone was seen more than once but under ten times. The chain recombines TRBV27 with TRBJ1-2, with D possibly being TRBD1 (5 bases). V lost 7 bases to trimming and J lost 0 bases, with 12 bases between them. Germline V gene lookup returns CDR1 MNHEY and CDR2 SMNVEV (reference sequence). CDR3 length equals 14 residues. The CDR3 is CASNSPTANYGYTF. The CDR3 bases are TGTGCCAGCAACTCCCCGACAGCTAACTATGGCTACACCTTC.

This clone was found once. The CDR3 here is CASSDQGLGNTIYF. The CDR3 bases are TGTGCCAGCAGCGACCAGGGTCTTGGAAACACCATATATTTT. The chain recombines TRBV7-9 with TRBJ1-3, with D maybe TRBD1 (5 bases). Trimming shortened V by 5 bases and J by 3 bases, and 11 bases separated the two germline ends. CDR1 is SEHNR, CDR2 FQNEAQ, per germline (reference sequence). The CDR3 runs 14 residues.

The chain carries TRBV11-3 and TRBJ1-2; D unresolved. The CDR3 loop spans 16 amino acids. V lost 0 bases and J lost 0, with 11 bases in between. Germline V CDR1 and CDR2: SGHNT, YENEEA. The CDR3 DNA is TGTGCCAGCAGCTTAGAGGTCCGAGGGACTAACTATGGCTACACCTTC. Its protein product is CASSLEVRGTNYGYTF.

The chain employs TRBV7-8 and TRBJ2-5; the D call may be TRBD1 or TRBD2 (5 bases each). The closer fit of TRBJ2-7 to the DNA end suggests the J call may be wrong. This CDR3 is 13 amino acids long. CDR1 SGHVS and CDR2 FQNEAQ come from the germline V gene. CDR3 residues: CASSPPGSYEQYF. The CDR3 DNA reads as TGTGCCAGCAGCCCCCCAGGGAGTTACGAGCAGTACTTC.

V gene TRBV5-5 combines with J gene TRBJ2-4, with D maybe TRBD2 (5 bases). V lost 1 base and J 0 bases, leaving 14 bases between the germline ends. The CDR3 length is 17 residues. CDR1 is SGHKS, CDR2 YYEKEE, per germline (reference sequence). The CDR3 spells CASSLRWGELAKNIQYF. The CDR3 bases are TGTGCCAGCAGCTTGCGTTGGGGAGAACTAGCCAAAAACATTCAGTACTTC.

This clone was recorded a few times. J is TRBJ2-1 and V is TRBV5-1, with D perhaps TRBD1 (5 bases). This CDR3 has 19 residues. The germline V gene has CDR1 SGHRS and CDR2 YFSETQ. Trimming shortened V by 0 bases and J by 0 bases, and 19 bases separated the two germline ends. For the CDR3, the DNA is TGCGCCAGCAGCTTGGATATGTTGGGGCCTACAAGCTCCTACAATGAGCAGTTCTTC. Translating it yields CASSLDMLGPTSSYNEQFF.

This chain uses TRBV11-1 with TRBJ2-7, with 7 bases lining up with TRBD1. J gave up 2 bases and V 6 bases, and 7 bases lay outside the gene matches. The length of the CDR3 is 14 residues. Germline V lookup: CDR1 SGHAT, CDR2 FQDESV (reference sequence). CDR3 protein: CASRRTGETYEQYF. For the CDR3, the DNA is TGTGCCAGCAGGCGGACAGGCGAAACCTACGAGCAGTACTTC.

This clone showed up just once. This chain connects TRBV6-5 to TRBJ2-3, with a weak D call TRBD2 (6 bases). The CDR3 sequence is 15 residues long. V lost 6 bases, J lost 2 bases, and 15 bases lay in between. CDR1 MNHEY and CDR2 SVGAGI come from the germline V gene. The DNA for the CDR3 is TGTGCCAGCAGGTGGGAGGCAAGGGACACAGATACGCAGTATTTT. Its translation is CASRWEARDTDTQYF.

V is TRBV4-1 and J is TRBJ1-1; TRBD1 matches 7 bases. Germline CDR1 reads MGHRA; CDR2 reads YSYEKL. This CDR3 contains 16 residues. The J segment lost 1 base and the V segment lost 1 base, leaving 6 bases of the junction unmatched. The CDR3 loop reads CASSQGGGQPNTEAFF. CDR3 nucleotides: TGCGCCAGCAGCCAAGGCGGGGGACAGCCGAACACTGAAGCTTTCTTT.

The genes are TRBV7-3 and TRBJ2-1; 7 nucleotides agree with TRBD1. The V gene end was trimmed by 5 bases and the J gene end by 0 bases; junction bases not matched to a gene: 7. Germline assignment: CDR1 SGHTA and CDR2 FQGTGA. The CDR3 totals 16 residues. The chain's CDR3 is CASSAGQVSSYNEQFF. The CDR3, as DNA: TGTGCCAGCAGCGCAGGACAGGTGAGCTCCTACAATGAGCAGTTCTTC.

This clone occurred a few times. The chain is built from TRBV6-5 and TRBJ2-2; TRBD1 matches 7 bases. The ends lost 0 bases at V and 7 bases at J; junction bases unmatched: 5. The CDR3 is 15 residues long. Looked up from germline, CDR1 is MNHEY and CDR2 is SVGAGI. The CDR3 here is CASSYSGGGYGELFF. CDR3 coding DNA: TGTGCCAGCAGTTACTCAGGGGGCGGGTACGGGGAGCTGTTTTTT.

The chain is built from TRBV7-8 and TRBJ1-1, with D maybe TRBD1 (6 bases). CDR3 length equals 16 residues. V shed 1 base and J shed 1 base, with 13 bases lying between them. CDR1 SGHVS and CDR2 FQNEAQ come from the germline V gene. Written as DNA, the CDR3 is TGTGCCAGCAGCTTAGTGGTGGGGGCGACGAACACTGAAGCTTTCTTT. This gives the protein CASSLVVGATNTEAFF.

The chain employs TRBV19 and TRBJ1-6; the D gene is possibly TRBD1 (6 bases). CDR1 is LNHDA and CDR2 is SQIVND in the germline V gene (reference sequence). The CDR3 has 13 residues. Trimming removed 7 bases from V and 10 bases from J, with 14 bases in between. Here the CDR3 DNA reads TGTGCCAGTACTTGGGGGCGCGACTCACCCCTCCACTTT. Translating it yields CASTWGRDSPLHF.

The V gene is TRBV5-6, the J gene TRBJ1-4; 9 nucleotides line up with TRBD1. In germline, CDR1 is SGHDT, CDR2 YYEEEE. The CDR3 is 17 residues long. The V gene end was trimmed by 1 base and the J gene end by 2 bases; junction bases not matched to a gene: 6. CDR3 protein: CASSLWPGTGTNEKLFF. The CDR3 DNA reads as TGTGCCAGCAGCTTGTGGCCCGGGACAGGGACTAATGAAAAACTGTTTTTT.

Remarks on this clone: A read error may produce the germline difference seen at one junction end. The chain carries TRBV5-6 and TRBJ1-2; no definite D call. Germline V gives CDR1 SGHDT, CDR2 YYEEEE. CDR3 size: 12 residues. The CDR3 DNA reads TGTGCCAACAGCTTGGGAACCTATGGCTACACCTTC. As protein: CANSLGTYGYTF. The full variable domain, its missing parts supplied by reference TRBV5-6 and TRBJ1-2, is DAGVTQSPTHLIKTRGQQVTLRCSPKSGHDTVSWYQQALGQGPQFIFQYYEEEERQRGNFPDRFSGHQFPNYSSELNVNALLLGDSALYLCANSLGTYGYTFGSGTRLTVV.

The V and J genes are TRBV9 and TRBJ2-4, with 9 positions matching TRBD2. The CDR3 runs to 18 residues. J gave up 6 bases and V 4 bases, and 17 bases lay outside the gene matches. Germline assignment: CDR1 SGDLS and CDR2 YYNGEE. CDR3: CASSPGRSSGGPRNIQYF. For the CDR3, the DNA is TGTGCCAGCAGCCCAGGTCGGAGTAGCGGGGGCCCCCGAAACATTCAGTACTTC.